The entry below gives a single T cell receptor (beta chain) sequence along with its context. As yet, its antigen is unknown. Enrollment shut out patients with autoimmune disease history or systemic immunosuppression. Looked up from germline, CDR1 is SGDLS and CDR2 is YYNGEE. Trimming at V came to 2 bases and at J to 4 bases, leaving 11 bases not matched to a gene. The CDR3 length is 18 residues. The record originates from a study of OX40 agonist ivuxolimab in advanced cancers. Generated by immunoSEQ multiplex PCR, the TCRdb table keeps only in-frame clones and is missing some. The sample records around 100,000 clones, about 91% being singletons. Whole-study results and caveats: Some nonresponders additionally presented with little normalized T-cell clonal expansion.

The chain uses TRBV9 and TRBJ2-3, with 12 bases aligning to TRBD2. This TCR was recovered from an adult with an advanced solid tumor such as melanoma, head and neck, liver or kidney cancer. Source: CD4+ or CD8+ T cells sorted from blood, taken in a trial of the OX40 agonist ivuxolimab. The CDR3 reads CASSVRSGLAGWADTQYF. As DNA, the CDR3 is TGTGCCAGCAGCGTCCGGAGCGGACTAGCGGGATGGGCAGATACGCAGTATTTT.